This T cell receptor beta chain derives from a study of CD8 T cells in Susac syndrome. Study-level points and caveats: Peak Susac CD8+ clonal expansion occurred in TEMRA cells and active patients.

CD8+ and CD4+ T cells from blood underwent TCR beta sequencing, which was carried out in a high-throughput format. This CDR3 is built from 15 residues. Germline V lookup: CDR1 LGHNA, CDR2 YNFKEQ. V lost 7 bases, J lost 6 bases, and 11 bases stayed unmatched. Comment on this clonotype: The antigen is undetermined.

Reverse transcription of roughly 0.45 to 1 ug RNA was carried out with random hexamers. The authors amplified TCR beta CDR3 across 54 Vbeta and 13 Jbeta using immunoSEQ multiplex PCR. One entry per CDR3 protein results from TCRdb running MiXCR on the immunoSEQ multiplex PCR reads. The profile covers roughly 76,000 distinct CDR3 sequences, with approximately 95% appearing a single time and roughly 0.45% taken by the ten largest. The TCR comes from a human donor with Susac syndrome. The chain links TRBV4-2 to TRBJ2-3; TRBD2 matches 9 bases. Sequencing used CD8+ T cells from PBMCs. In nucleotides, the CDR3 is TGTGCCAGCATCCTGACCGGGACTAGCTTTGATACGCAGTATTTT. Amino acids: CASILTGTSFDTQYF.